This is a list of T cell receptor beta chains from one sample in a study of blood T cell repertoires in COVID-19. The protocol was immunoSEQ multiplex PCR, while the TCRdb copy is restricted to in-frame clones and leaves out a portion. In the table there are roughly 350,000 clones, roughly 86% of which are singletons. Sequenced sample: peripheral blood. The receptors here all came from a woman aged 25 to 39 with COVID-19, enrolled during active disease. The CDR3 runs from the conserved cysteine through the conserved F or W. A D gene is named only where the DNA matches it firmly. Some rows mark clone size as missing; the rest say once, few, many or name a class of expanded clone.

clone size: -
D gene: -
V gene: TRBV5-1
J gene: TRBJ1-3
CDR3 DNA: TGCGCCAGCAAAGAAGCCTCTGGAAACACCATATATTTT
CDR3 protein: CASKEASGNTIYF

clone size: -
D gene: TRBD1
V gene: TRBV7-9
J gene: TRBJ2-3
CDR3 DNA: TGTGCCAGCAGCTCAAACCGGGACAGCTTCACAGATACGCAGTATTTT
CDR3 protein: CASSSNRDSFTDTQYF

clone size: few
D gene: TRBD1
V gene: TRBV7-2
J gene: TRBJ2-5
CDR3 DNA: TGTGCCAGCAGCACAGGGGGCTTACAAGAGACCCAGTACTTC
CDR3 protein: CASSTGGLQETQYF

clone size: -
D gene: TRBD2
V gene: TRBV9
J gene: TRBJ2-3
CDR3 DNA: TGTGCCAGCAGCGTAGCCAGCGGGAGGGATACGCAGTATTTT
CDR3 protein: CASSVASGRDTQYF

clone size: -
D gene: TRBD1
V gene: TRBV5-1
J gene: TRBJ2-1
CDR3 DNA: TGCGCCAGCAGCACATGGGACAGGATCGATGAGCAGTTCTTC
CDR3 protein: CASSTWDRIDEQFF

clone size: -
D gene: TRBD1
V gene: TRBV28
J gene: TRBJ2-7
CDR3 DNA: TGTGCCAGCAGTTTGAGGGACAGGCTCTACGAGCAGTACTTC
CDR3 protein: CASSLRDRLYEQYF

clone size: -
D gene: TRBD1
V gene: TRBV5-8
J gene: TRBJ1-1
CDR3 DNA: TGTGCCAGCAGCTCAGACAGGGACGCTGAAGCTTTCTTT
CDR3 protein: CASSSDRDAEAFF

clone size: -
D gene: -
V gene: TRBV11-2
J gene: TRBJ2-3
CDR3 DNA: TGTGCCAGCAGCTTAGGGACTACCCAAACAGATACGCAGTATTTT
CDR3 protein: CASSLGTTQTDTQYF

clone size: -
D gene: -
V gene: TRBV24-1
J gene: TRBJ2-5
CDR3 DNA: TGTGCCACCAGTGACACGCGACACGCACAAGAGACCCAGTACTTC
CDR3 protein: CATSDTRHAQETQYF

clone size: -
D gene: -
V gene: TRBV5-4
J gene: TRBJ1-1
CDR3 DNA: TGTGCCAGCAGCTTGGGTAGCACGAACACTGAAGCTTTCTTT
CDR3 protein: CASSLGSTNTEAFF

clone size: -
D gene: -
V gene: TRBV13
J gene: TRBJ1-6
CDR3 DNA: TGTGCCAGCAGCTTAGATGCGAGGCCACCCCTCCACTTT
CDR3 protein: CASSLDARPPLHF

clone size: few
D gene: TRBD1
V gene: TRBV13
J gene: TRBJ2-7
CDR3 DNA: TGTGCCAGCAGCCCCCAGGGGGCTGCTTACCACGAGCAGTACTTC
CDR3 protein: CASSPQGAAYHEQYF

clone size: -
D gene: -
V gene: TRBV11-3
J gene: TRBJ2-1
CDR3 DNA: TGTGCCAGCAGCTTCGGGTCCAGGGTATACAATGAGCAGTTCTTC
CDR3 protein: CASSFGSRVYNEQFF

clone size: -
D gene: TRBD1
V gene: TRBV6-5
J gene: TRBJ1-1
CDR3 DNA: TGTGCCAGCAGTTACTCGACAGGGACCACTGAAGCTTTCTTT
CDR3 protein: CASSYSTGTTEAFF